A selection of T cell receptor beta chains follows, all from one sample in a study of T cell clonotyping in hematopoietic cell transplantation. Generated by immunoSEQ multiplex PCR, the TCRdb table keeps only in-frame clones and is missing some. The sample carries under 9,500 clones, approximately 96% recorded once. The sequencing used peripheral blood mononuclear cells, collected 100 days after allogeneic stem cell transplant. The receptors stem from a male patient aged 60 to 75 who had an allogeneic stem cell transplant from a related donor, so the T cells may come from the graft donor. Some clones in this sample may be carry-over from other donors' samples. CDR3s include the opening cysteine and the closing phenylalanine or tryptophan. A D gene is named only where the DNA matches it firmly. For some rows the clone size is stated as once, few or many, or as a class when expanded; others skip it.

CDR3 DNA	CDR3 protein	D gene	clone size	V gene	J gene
TGCGCCAGCAGCCACAGACGACAGGGGGTCACTGAAGCTTTCTTT	CASSHRRQGVTEAFF	TRBD1	.	TRBV4-1	TRBJ1-1
TGTGCCAGCAACATGGGACAGGGCCTGAACACTGAAGCTTTCTTT	CASNMGQGLNTEAFF	TRBD1	.	TRBV7-3	TRBJ1-1
TGTGCCAGCAGCCCCGGGGTTGGCGGGGGGGCGCTCCGCTACGAGCAGTACTTC	CASSPGVGGGALRYEQYF	TRBD2	.	TRBV13	TRBJ2-7
TGTGCCAGCAGCCGACAGGGGCAGGATAATGAGCAGTTCTTC	CASSRQGQDNEQFF	TRBD1	.	TRBV7-8	TRBJ2-1
TGTGCCAGCAGCCCTTACCTAAACACTGAAGCTTTCTTT	CASSPYLNTEAFF	.	.	TRBV7-2	TRBJ1-1
TGCAGCGTGTCAAGGGGGGGCGGCTACAATGAGCAGTTCTTC	CSVSRGGGYNEQFF	.	once	TRBV29-1	TRBJ2-1
TGTGCCAGCAGCCCCAGAGGGCAATCGAACACCGGGGAGCTGTTTTTT	CASSPRGQSNTGELFF	.	.	TRBV7-2	TRBJ2-2
TGTGCCAGCATGGGCGGCCCGTACAATCAGCCCCAGCATTTT	CASMGGPYNQPQHF	.	.	TRBV28	TRBJ1-5
TGTGCCTGGAGGCTCGCCGGGACCGGGGAGCTGTTTTTT	CAWRLAGTGELFF	.	few	TRBV30	TRBJ2-2
TGTGCCAGCAGCTGGGGAGCAGCGAACACTGAAGCTTTCTTT	CASSWGAANTEAFF	.	.	TRBV7-3	TRBJ1-1